These T cell receptor beta chains were read from a single sample in a study of blood T cells in healthy people across ages. From the 5' RACE reads, TCRdb called clonotypes with MiXCR, one entry per CDR3 protein. Among 850,000 to 1,000,000 distinct CDR3 sequences listed, around 46% were seen once. The sample was blood. The receptors originated from a man under 40 in good health. Both conserved end residues are part of each CDR3. The order of the fields is clone size, V gene, D gene, J gene, CDR3 protein, CDR3 DNA. D genes are given only for firm matches. Rows may omit the clone size; those that give it use once, few, many or a size class.

>-|TRBV4-1|TRBD1|TRBJ1-2
CASSRTGGPYGYTF
TGCGCCAGCAGCCGAACAGGGGGCCCCTATGGCTACACCTTC
>few|TRBV27|-|TRBJ2-1
CASRSGVFSSEQFF
TGTGCCAGCCGTTCGGGGGTATTCAGCAGTGAGCAGTTCTTC
>few|TRBV28|-|TRBJ2-5
CASSEPGVQETQYF
TGTGCCAGCAGCGAGCCAGGGGTCCAAGAGACCCAGTACTTC
>-|TRBV28|TRBD1|TRBJ1-1
CASSPPGQGYTEAFF
TGTGCCAGCAGTCCCCCGGGACAGGGATATACTGAAGCTTTCTTT
>-|TRBV12-3/TRBV12-4|TRBD1|TRBJ2-3
CASSRTGGADTQYF
TGTGCCAGCAGTCGGACAGGTGGCGCAGATACGCAGTATTTT
>-|TRBV4-3|TRBD1|TRBJ1-4
CASSSRQGAGEKLFF
TGCGCCAGCAGCTCACGACAGGGGGCCGGTGAAAAACTGTTTTTT
>few|TRBV6-6|TRBD2|TRBJ2-7
CASSPTSDEQYF
TGTGCCAGCAGCCCTACTAGCGACGAGCAGTACTTC
>-|TRBV19|-|TRBJ1-1
CASRRTEAFF
TGTGCCAGTAGAAGGACTGAAGCTTTCTTT
>many|TRBV7-9|-|TRBJ1-6
CASSQLGDSSPLHF
TGTGCCAGCAGCCAACTTGGGGACTCTTCACCCCTCCACTTT
>-|TRBV6-6|-|TRBJ1-1
CAIRPGPNTEAFF
TGTGCCATCCGACCGGGCCCGAACACTGAAGCTTTCTTT
>-|TRBV5-6|-|TRBJ2-7
CASSPRTNLYF
TGTGCCAGCAGCCCACGGACAAACCTGTACTTC
>-|TRBV5-1|-|TRBJ2-6
CASSLDLAGSSGANVLTF
TGCGCCAGCAGCTTAGATCTTGCAGGGAGCTCTGGGGCCAACGTCCTGACTTTC
>-|TRBV21-1|-|TRBJ1-6
CASSIQGANNSPLHF
TGTGCCAGCAGCATACAGGGGGCTAATAATTCACCCCTCCACTTT
>-|TRBV6-4|-|TRBJ2-3
CASSGRGSASTDTQYF
TGTGCCAGCAGTGGCAGGGGCTCAGCTAGCACAGATACGCAGTATTTT
>few|TRBV29-1|TRBD1|TRBJ2-1
CSVDPGQGINEQFF
TGCAGCGTTGATCCAGGACAGGGGATCAATGAGCAGTTCTTC
>few|TRBV27|TRBD2|TRBJ2-1
CASRLAGGFHNEQFF
TGTGCCAGCAGGTTAGCGGGGGGGTTCCACAATGAGCAGTTCTTC
>-|TRBV7-9|-|TRBJ2-1
CASSLADGREFF
TGTGCCAGCAGCTTAGCCGACGGACGGGAGTTCTTC
>few|TRBV12-3/TRBV12-4|-|TRBJ1-1
CASRPRQDLNTEAFF
TGTGCCAGCAGGCCCCGACAGGATCTGAACACTGAAGCTTTCTTT
>-|TRBV28|-|TRBJ2-1
CASAPRGEEQFF
TGTGCCAGCGCTCCAAGGGGAGAGGAGCAGTTCTTC
>-|TRBV30|TRBD2|TRBJ2-1
CACSPGLAGSYNEQFF
TGTGCCTGCAGTCCAGGACTAGCGGGGTCCTACAATGAGCAGTTCTTC
>-|TRBV27|-|TRBJ2-3
CASSFGSNTQYF
TGTGCCAGCAGTTTCGGCAGCAATACGCAGTATTTT
>-|TRBV30|-|TRBJ2-4
CAWSRRENIQYF
TGTGCCTGGAGTCGACGGGAAAACATTCAGTACTTC
>many|TRBV12-3/TRBV12-4|-|TRBJ2-1
CASSRGEEQFF
TGTGCCAGCAGCCGTGGGGAGGAGCAGTTCTTC
>-|TRBV20-1|-|TRBJ1-2
CSASWTETNYGYTF
TGCAGTGCTAGCTGGACGGAGACTAACTATGGCTACACCTTC
>-|TRBV6-5|-|TRBJ2-5
CASSIRPGQETQYF
TGTGCCAGCAGTATTAGGCCAGGCCAAGAGACCCAGTACTTC
>-|TRBV4-2|-|TRBJ2-7
CACSQGGLRPYEQYF
TGTGCCTGCAGCCAAGGCGGACTACGCCCCTACGAGCAGTACTTC
>-|TRBV28|-|TRBJ2-5
CASSLPGQRETQYF
TGTGCCAGCAGTTTACCGGGGCAGCGGGAGACCCAGTACTTC
>-|TRBV28|TRBD2|TRBJ2-3
CASSLVDPTSARTDTQYF
TGTGCCAGCAGTTTAGTGGACCCGACTAGCGCTAGAACAGATACGCAGTATTTT
>few|TRBV6-2/TRBV6-3|-|TRBJ2-1
CASTRELFNEQFF
TGTGCCAGCACCAGGGAATTATTCAATGAGCAGTTCTTC
>-|TRBV10-3|-|TRBJ2-3
CAISESRGRTDTQYF
TGTGCCATCAGTGAGTCCCGGGGGCGCACAGATACGCAGTATTTT
>-|TRBV5-1|-|TRBJ2-1
CASSLAPEYEQFF
TGCGCCAGCAGCCTGGCCCCAGAATACGAGCAGTTCTTC
>few|TRBV29-1|-|TRBJ1-2
CSVEAGVGYGYTF
TGCAGCGTTGAGGCAGGGGTGGGCTATGGCTACACCTTC
>-|TRBV7-3|-|TRBJ2-1
CASSPGTISNEQFF
TGTGCCAGCAGCCCCGGGACAATTTCGAATGAGCAGTTCTTC
>-|TRBV7-9|-|TRBJ1-2
CASSLGREDYGYTF
TGTGCCAGCAGCTTAGGCAGGGAGGATTATGGCTACACCTTC
>-|TRBV6-1|-|TRBJ1-1
CASSATSWINTEAFF
TGTGCCAGCAGTGCGACAAGTTGGATAAACACTGAAGCTTTCTTT
>-|TRBV12-3/TRBV12-4|-|TRBJ1-2
CASTQTAYGYTF
TGTGCCAGCACCCAGACTGCCTATGGCTACACCTTC
>-|TRBV20-1|-|TRBJ1-1
CSVSGANTEAFF
TGCAGTGTCTCAGGAGCGAACACTGAAGCTTTCTTT
>-|TRBV6-5|TRBD2|TRBJ2-6
CASRGGGSKVLTF
TGTGCCAGCAGAGGCGGGGGGTCTAAGGTCCTGACTTTC
>-|TRBV20-1|-|TRBJ1-4
CSAPAGPQLNEKLFF
TGCAGTGCCCCTGCGGGACCGCAGTTAAATGAAAAACTGTTTTTT
>-|TRBV10-3|-|TRBJ2-3
CAISVALGLGTDTQYF
TGTGCCATCAGTGTTGCCTTGGGGCTAGGCACAGATACGCAGTATTTT
>few|TRBV6-5|-|TRBJ1-5
CASSYDRYSNQPQHF
TGTGCCAGCAGTTACGACAGGTATAGCAATCAGCCCCAGCATTTT
>-|TRBV6-5|-|TRBJ1-4
CASSYVRGSNEKLFF
TGTGCCAGCAGTTACGTCAGGGGATCCAATGAAAAACTGTTTTTT
>few|TRBV16|TRBD1|TRBJ2-7
CASSQKTGSEQYF
TGTGCCAGCAGCCAAAAGACAGGGTCCGAGCAGTACTTC
>few|TRBV7-9|-|TRBJ1-6
CASRPTGPGKLLHF
TGTGCCAGCAGACCTACAGGCCCCGGAAAGCTACTCCACTTT
>many|TRBV4-2|-|TRBJ1-4
CASSPTPSRNNEKLFF
TGTGCCAGCAGCCCGACTCCGTCCAGAAATAATGAAAAACTGTTTTTT
>few|TRBV2|-|TRBJ2-3
CASRTELPTDTQYF
TGTGCCAGCAGGACCGAGCTGCCGACAGATACGCAGTATTTT
>-|TRBV4-3|TRBD2|TRBJ2-4
CASSQTLAGGPGIQYF
TGCGCCAGCAGCCAAACACTAGCGGGGGGCCCAGGGATTCAGTACTTC
>-|TRBV28|TRBD1|TRBJ2-4
CASSPGQAISYF
TGTGCCAGCAGTCCCGGACAGGCAATTTCGTACTTC
>few|TRBV29-1|-|TRBJ2-7
CSVGSRVSEQYF
TGCAGCGTTGGATCCAGGGTGTCCGAGCAGTACTTC
>-|TRBV2|TRBD2|TRBJ2-1
CASSESVAGGLYNEQFF
TGTGCCAGCAGTGAAAGTGTAGCGGGGGGTCTTTACAATGAGCAGTTCTTC
>-|TRBV10-3|TRBD1|TRBJ2-7
CAISPGQQDSYEQYF
TGTGCCATCAGCCCGGGACAGCAAGACTCCTACGAGCAGTACTTC
>-|TRBV6-1|-|TRBJ1-5
CASSLLGQFNQPQHF
TGTGCCAGCAGCCTCCTCGGACAGTTCAATCAGCCCCAGCATTTT
>-|TRBV29-1|-|TRBJ2-7
CSVVSFGTNSYEQYF
TGCAGCGTTGTAAGCTTCGGGACAAATTCCTACGAGCAGTACTTC
>-|TRBV6-2/TRBV6-3|-|TRBJ2-5
CASSFGVATGATQYF
TGTGCCAGCAGTTTTGGGGTCGCGACCGGGGCGACCCAGTACTTC
>-|TRBV4-2|-|TRBJ2-5
CASSQDRGPTWEQYF
TGTGCCAGCAGCCAAGATCGAGGTCCCACCTGGGAGCAGTACTTC